These 14 T cell receptor beta chains originate from one sample sequenced in a study of T-cell memory formation after mild COVID-19. MiXCR, applied by TCRdb to the 5' RACE reads, yields one record per CDR3 protein. The table lists under 400,000 distinct CDR3 sequences, under 30% of them singletons, with approximately 13% in the top ten. Sequenced material: PBMCs or a T cell subset sorted from them (not recorded which). The receptor source for this set is an adult woman who had mild COVID-19 (a few samples of this study predate the infection). Cell type and time point are not known.

The rearrangement links TRBV27 to TRBJ2-3; D tentatively reads TRBD1 or TRBD2 (5 bases each). Germline values: CDR1 MNHEY, CDR2 SMNVEV (reference sequence). Trimming shortened V by 8 bases and J by 2 bases, and 17 bases separated the two germline ends. The CDR3 length is 15 residues. CDR3 sequence: CASGDQGVVTDTQYF. For the CDR3, the DNA is TGTGCCAGCGGGGATCAGGGAGTAGTCACAGATACGCAGTATTTT.

A few counts support this clonotype. The chain combines TRBV23-1 with TRBJ1-1; possibly TRBD1 for D (5 bases). TRBV23-1 is given ORF status, its function remaining uncertain. V lost 6 bases and J lost 0, with 23 bases in between. The CDR3 has 18 amino acids. CDR3 in amino acids: CASSLRAGFFCMNTEAFF. The CDR3 DNA is TGCGCCAGCAGCCTCCGTGCAGGGTTTTTCTGTATGAACACTGAAGCTTTCTTT.

This clonotype was found a few times. The chain recombines TRBV15 with TRBJ2-7, with D unresolved. Germline V CDR1 and CDR2: LNHNV, YYDKDF (reference sequence). There are 14 residues in the CDR3. The germline V and J ends were trimmed by 5 bases and 6 bases, with 17 bases remaining between them. The CDR3 DNA is TGTGCCACCAGCTCGCGGACCTCTGGGATCGAGCAGTACTTC. Amino acids: CATSSRTSGIEQYF.

The V call is TRBV29-1, the J call TRBJ2-2, with 8 bases aligning to TRBD1. The V gene end was trimmed by 5 bases and the J gene end by 0 bases; junction bases not matched to a gene: 5. The CDR3 has 15 residues. CDR1 SQVTM and CDR2 ANQGSEA come from the germline V gene. The DNA for the CDR3 is TGCAGCGTTAAGGTGGGACAGGCGAACACCGGGGAGCTGTTTTTT. It yields the protein CSVKVGQANTGELFF.

This clonotype appeared a few times. The chain joins TRBV6-2 or TRBV6-3 to TRBJ1-2; possibly TRBD1 for D (5 bases). The CDR3 length is 11 residues. Germline V gives CDR1 MNHEY, CDR2 SVGEGT. V lost 5 bases to trimming and J lost 10 bases, with 11 bases between them. The CDR3 DNA reads TGTGCCAGCAGTCACGGGACTGACTACACCTTC. This gives the protein CASSHGTDYTF.

The chain uses TRBV7-9 and TRBJ2-7; possibly TRBD2 for D (5 bases). Trimming pared 4 bases from V and 2 bases from J, leaving 12 bases between. Per germline, CDR1 SEHNR and CDR2 FQNEAQ (reference sequence). The CDR3 runs 14 residues. In DNA, the CDR3 is TGTGCCAGCAGCTCGACCTTCGGGACCTACGAGCAGTACTTC. Translated: CASSSTFGTYEQYF.

This chain connects TRBV12-3 or TRBV12-4 to TRBJ2-3; no reliable D call. V was trimmed by 3 bases and J by 2 bases, leaving 15 bases between them. The CDR3 loop spans 16 amino acids. The DNA of the CDR3 is TGTGCCAGCAGTTTTCGGGCCTCACGATTCACAGATACGCAGTATTTT. It specifies CASSFRASRFTDTQYF.

This clonotype was seen a few times. The chain combines TRBV19 with TRBJ1-5; D call uncertain. This CDR3 is built from 14 residues. Germline V CDR1 and CDR2: LNHDA, SQIVND (reference sequence). With 5 bases removed from V and 0 bases from J, the gap between germline ends came to 8 bases. The CDR3 region has the DNA TGTGCCAGTAGTCTCCTACATAGCAATCAGCCCCAGCATTTT. Encoded protein: CASSLLHSNQPQHF.

This clonotype was counted between two and nine times. This rearrangement joins TRBV7-8 to TRBJ2-3, with 8 bases aligning to TRBD2. There are 14 residues in the CDR3. CDR1 and CDR2 from the germline V gene are SGHVS and FQNEAQ. J was trimmed by 4 bases and V by 3 bases; bases with no gene match: 3. CDR3 nucleotide sequence: TGTGCCAGCAGCTTGGACGGGGGGGCAGATACGCAGTATTTT. Its protein product is CASSLDGGADTQYF.

This clonotype was detected many times. The V gene is TRBV20-1, the J gene TRBJ2-7; no clear D gene. Germline CDR1 DFQATT, CDR2 SNEGSKA (reference sequence). The CDR3 sequence is 11 residues long. V was clipped by 2 bases and J by 6 bases, with 8 bases between them. In nucleotides, the CDR3 is TGCAGTGCTAGACGCCGACTCGAGCAGTACTTC. Its translation is CSARRRLEQYF.

The V call is TRBV7-8, the J call TRBJ1-1; 7 positions match TRBD1. Germline CDR1 is SGHVS and CDR2 is FQNEAQ. This CDR3 has 12 amino acids. After removal of 4 bases from V and 7 bases from J, the junction contained 3 bases not matched to a gene. In DNA form, the CDR3 reads TGTGCCAGCAGCTACCACAGGGGTGAAGCTTTCTTT. Its protein is CASSYHRGEAFF.

The chain couples TRBV18 to TRBJ2-3; 8 bases agree with TRBD2. Germline CDR1 is KGHSH and CDR2 is LQKENI. V shed 4 bases and J 3 bases; nucleotides not matched to a gene: 6. The CDR3 extends over 15 amino acids. The CDR3 nucleotides are TGTGCCAGCTCACGGGGGACTAGTGGTACAGATACGCAGTATTTT. Protein: CASSRGTSGTDTQYF.

This clonotype was found a few times. V usage is TRBV12-3 or TRBV12-4 and J usage is TRBJ1-3; D may be TRBD1 (5 bases). The CDR3 spans 14 residues. Trimming left V 4 bases short and J 2 bases short, with 9 bases between. The CDR3 DNA follows: TGTGCCAGCAGTTCCCGGGGGGCTGGAAACACCATATATTTT. Translating it yields CASSSRGAGNTIYF.

The chain employs TRBV7-2 and TRBJ2-3, with 11 bases lining up with TRBD2. J gave up 1 base and V 2 bases, and 8 bases lay outside the gene matches. CDR3 length equals 18 residues. The germline CDR1 and CDR2 sequences are SGHTA and FQGNSA. The chain's CDR3 is CASSLFLTSGSRTDTQYF. CDR3 nucleotide sequence: TGTGCCAGCAGCTTATTCCTTACTAGCGGGAGTCGCACAGATACGCAGTATTTT.